Sequencing of this T cell receptor beta chain was carried out in a study of T cell changes during pregnancy in multiple sclerosis. TCRdb keeps only in-frame clones here, not all; method: immunoSEQ multiplex PCR. The sample lists approximately 52,000 clones, approximately 92% seen once, with around 0.25% in the top ten. The germline CDR1 and CDR2 sequences are SEHNR and FQNEAQ (reference sequence). V shed 2 bases and J 0 bases; nucleotides not matched to a gene: 7. The CDR3 is 17 amino acids. The source of this sequence is a female donor with multiple sclerosis, enrolled in a pregnancy study. This chain uses TRBV7-9 with TRBJ2-3, with TRBD1 matching over 8 bases. This specimen was CD4+ T cells from peripheral blood mononuclear cells, taken in the third trimester of pregnancy. The CDR3 coding sequence is TGTGCCAGCAGCTTATCGAGAGACAGGGGTAGCACAGATACGCAGTATTTT. Its protein product is CASSLSRDRGSTDTQYF.